This T cell receptor (beta chain) was recorded in a study of patients and donors after allogeneic stem cell transplantation. The CDR3 loop spans 15 amino acids. Germline lookup yields CDR1 MNHEY and CDR2 SVGAGI. V lost 6 bases to trimming and J lost 2 bases; unmatched junction nucleotides: 7. MiXCR was run by TCRdb on the RT-PCR reads, yielding one entry per CDR3 protein. Of about 160,000 distinct CDR3 sequences in the sample, nearly 25% were seen once. This clonotype was counted a few times. The TCR was taken from a human donor who was either an allogeneic HSCT recipient or a stem cell or donor lymphocyte infusion donor (not recorded which). It is not recorded whose cells these are; they may come from a transplant donor. The J gene is TRBJ1-3, the V gene TRBV6-5, with TRBD1 matching 7 bases. The sample was blood, either unsorted or a sorted T cell fraction (not recorded which). This chain's CDR3 is CASSLQGIPGNTIYF. The CDR3 nucleotides read TGTGCCAGCAGCCTACAGGGGATCCCTGGAAACACCATATATTTT.